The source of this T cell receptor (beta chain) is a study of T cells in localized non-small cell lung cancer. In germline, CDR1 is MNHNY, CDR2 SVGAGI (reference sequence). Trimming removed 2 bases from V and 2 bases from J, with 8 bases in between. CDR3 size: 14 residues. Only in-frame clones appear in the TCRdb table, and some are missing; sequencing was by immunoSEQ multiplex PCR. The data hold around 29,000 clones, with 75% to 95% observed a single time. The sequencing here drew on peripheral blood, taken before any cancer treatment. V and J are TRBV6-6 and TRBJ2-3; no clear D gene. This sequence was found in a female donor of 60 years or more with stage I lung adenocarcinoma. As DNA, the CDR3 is TGTGCCAGCAGTTACCAACTTGTCACAGATACGCAGTATTTT. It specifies CASSYQLVTDTQYF.